These T cell receptor beta chains were read from a single sample in a study of regulatory T cells in long-lasting Graves disease. TCRdb re-derived calls from the multiplex PCR reads in MiXCR, one entry per CDR3 protein. Of around 340,000 distinct CDR3 sequences detected, around 19% appear once; the ten largest clones hold less than 35%. The sample was peripheral blood mononuclear cells (PBMCs), taken when the disease was refractory, from a patient treated with antithyroid drugs. These receptor sequences come from a female donor with Graves disease. Each CDR3 is given with its conserved first and last residue. The D gene is left open where the match is weak. Rows give clone size only sometimes, using once, few, many, or a class for an expanded clone.

J gene: TRBJ1-5; clone size: .; V gene: TRBV28; D gene: .; CDR3 DNA: TGTGCCAGCAGTCTCCTAACAGGAGTCAATCAGCCCCAGCATTTT; CDR3 protein: CASSLLTGVNQPQHF
J gene: TRBJ1-2; clone size: many; V gene: TRBV6-1; D gene: .; CDR3 DNA: TGTGCCAGCAGTCACGGGGCTAACTATGGCTACACCTTC; CDR3 protein: CASSHGANYGYTF
J gene: TRBJ2-7; clone size: few; V gene: TRBV6-1; D gene: .; CDR3 DNA: TGTGCCAGCAGCCCCGACCTCTACGAGCAGTACTTC; CDR3 protein: CASSPDLYEQYF
J gene: TRBJ1-1; clone size: .; V gene: TRBV28; D gene: TRBD1; CDR3 DNA: TGTGCCAGCAGGCGCAGGGGGCGGACTGAAGCTTTCTTT; CDR3 protein: CASRRRGRTEAFF
J gene: TRBJ2-2; clone size: many; V gene: TRBV12-3/TRBV12-4; D gene: .; CDR3 DNA: TGTGCCAGCAGTTTCTCAACGAACACCGGGGAGCTGTTTTTT; CDR3 protein: CASSFSTNTGELFF
J gene: TRBJ2-1; clone size: .; V gene: TRBV11-2; D gene: TRBD2; CDR3 DNA: TGTGCCAGCAGCACCAAACTAGCGGGTAATCAGTTCTTC; CDR3 protein: CASSTKLAGNQFF
J gene: TRBJ2-5; clone size: many; V gene: TRBV6-9; D gene: .; CDR3 DNA: TGTGCCAGCAGTTCCCCGACCCTGTACGGCCCAGGTTCCAGGCAGACCCAGTACTTC; CDR3 protein: CASSSPTLYGPGSRQTQYF
J gene: TRBJ1-2; clone size: many; V gene: TRBV29-1; D gene: .; CDR3 DNA: TGCAGCGTCTGGACGGGGATCAACTATGGCTACACCTTC; CDR3 protein: CSVWTGINYGYTF
J gene: TRBJ2-3; clone size: .; V gene: TRBV29-1; D gene: TRBD1; CDR3 DNA: TGCAGCGGGACAGGGGTCCGCACAGATACGCAGTATTTT; CDR3 protein: CSGTGVRTDTQYF
J gene: TRBJ1-1; clone size: .; V gene: TRBV5-1; D gene: .; CDR3 DNA: TGCGCCAGCAGCCACGGACAGAACATGAACACTGAAGCTTTCTTT; CDR3 protein: CASSHGQNMNTEAFF